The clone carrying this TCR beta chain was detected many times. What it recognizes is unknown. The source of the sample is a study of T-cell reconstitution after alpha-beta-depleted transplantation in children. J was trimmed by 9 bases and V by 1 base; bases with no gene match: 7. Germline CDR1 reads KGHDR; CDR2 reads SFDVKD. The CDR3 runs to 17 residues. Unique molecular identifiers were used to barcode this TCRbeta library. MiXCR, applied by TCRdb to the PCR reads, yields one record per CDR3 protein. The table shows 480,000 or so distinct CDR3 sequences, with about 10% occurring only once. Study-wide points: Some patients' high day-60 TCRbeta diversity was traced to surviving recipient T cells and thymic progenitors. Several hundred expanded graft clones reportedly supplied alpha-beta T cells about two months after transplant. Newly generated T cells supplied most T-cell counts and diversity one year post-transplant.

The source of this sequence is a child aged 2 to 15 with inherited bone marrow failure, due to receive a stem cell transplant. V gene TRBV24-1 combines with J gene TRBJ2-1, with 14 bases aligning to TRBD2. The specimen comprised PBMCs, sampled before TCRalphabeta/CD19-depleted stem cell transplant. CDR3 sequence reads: CATSDFRLAGGEGEQFF. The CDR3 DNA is TGTGCCACCAGTGATTTCAGACTAGCGGGAGGGGAGGGTGAGCAGTTCTTC.